What follows are 2 T cell receptor beta chains derived from one specimen sequenced in a study of shared clonotypes between healthy human individuals. Measured with immunoSEQ multiplex PCR; TCRdb has only the in-frame clones, and not every one. The sample lists approximately 710,000 clones, about nine tenths seen once, with approximately 35% in the top ten. Sequenced: memory CD8+ T cells from PBMCs. Subset denoted: CD45RO+ cells pooled with CCR7-negative TemRA cells. The origin of the receptors is a man in his late teens or twenties in good health. Some clones in this sample may be carry-over from other donors' samples.

This clone was recorded only once. The chain links TRBV27 to TRBJ2-1; 12 nucleotides match TRBD1. Trimming removed 5 bases from V and 6 bases from J; junction bases left unmatched: 5. This CDR3 is built from 15 residues. Germline loops: CDR1 MNHEY, CDR2 SMNVEV (reference sequence). The CDR3 reads CASSTGTGGGNEQFF. CDR3 sequence (DNA): TGTGCCAGCAGTACCGGGACAGGGGGCGGCAATGAGCAGTTCTTC.

CDR3 bases: TGTGCCAGCAGTATACTAGCGGGGGTCTCCTACGAGCAGTACTTC. Translating it yields CASSILAGVSYEQYF. The chain recombines TRBV27 with TRBJ2-7; 11 nucleotides line up with TRBD2. The V segment lost 5 bases and the J segment 0 bases; nucleotides outside the gene matches: 3. The germline V gene has CDR1 MNHEY and CDR2 SMNVEV (reference sequence). The CDR3 loop spans 15 amino acids.